This T cell receptor (beta chain) was captured by sequencing in a study of cytotoxic CD8 clonotypes in ibrutinib-treated CLL (dated by TCRdb to 2020 to 2023). Context from the whole study: In this cohort, around 15 patients were treatment-naive and approximately twelve were relapsed/refractory, while some 17 had unmutated IGHV. On average, each sample had some 250,000 productive templates and almost 95,000 productive rearrangements. All remission and progressive disease samples were collected while patients were still receiving ibrutinib. Longitudinal samples were obtainable from about 30% of the roughly 90 participants in the trial. Responses were partial in roughly 25 patients and complete in 2; after median around 68 months follow-up, about 14 stayed in remission and approximately 12 progressed. Cryopreserved peripheral blood mononuclear cells were collected before treatment, at response, and at either disease progression or sustained remission. Response samples were obtained after a median of around 11 months of treatment, with a range of roughly 6 to 40 months. Study-wide findings and limitations: Sampling times were not matched between patients in sustained remission and patients whose disease was progressing, and lymph node repertoires were not examined. At baseline, clonality was higher than in age-matched healthy donors and showed a strong correlation with circulating CD8+ T-cell counts. Clonality increased at ibrutinib response, stayed stable in sustained remission, and fell back toward baseline at progression. Public clonotypes were rare and either contracted or stayed stable during treatment, and the rise in clonality at ibrutinib response reflected the expansion of private clonotypes.

The goal of deep resolution MiSeq sequencing was a depth between 1 in 1 million and 1 in 200,000 T cells, and coverage averaged 10x per clonotype. The immunoSEQ hsTCRB Kit was used to generate the TCR beta libraries. Per the authors' processing: The data were analyzed with ImmunoSEQ Analyzer and ImmunoSEQ Data Assistant, and V, D and J gene assignments followed IMGT definitions. Clonality, which ranges from 0 to 1, was calculated as one minus the normalized Shannon entropy of productive rearrangement frequencies. Public clonotype analysis was restricted to overrepresented clonotypes comprising at least 0.05% of each patient's repertoire. Repertoires from about a dozen age-matched healthy donors in immuneACCESS were used as clonality controls. As stored in TCRdb, this immuneACCESS dataset retains in-frame rearrangements with V and J assigned. A fraction of the clones does not appear; measured against another copy, unresolved V genes explain less than half of the discrepancy, and the remainder lacks a known reason. V, J and clone size reflect that table, while D and trimming were determined from the DNA. In all, the sample holds approximately 100,000 clones, and around 73% of those were seen once. The ten largest make up about 30% of the sample.

V lost 5 bases and J lost 0 bases; the stretch between them is 10 bases long. From the cysteine up to the phenylalanine, the CDR3 has a length of 14 residues. Solely the CDR3 DNA is kept, with 42 bases framed from the first base. Based on the germline V gene, the CDR1 and CDR2 sequences are SGHTA and FQGNSA. In light of the paper, this sample's time point label describes: approximately 11 months on ibrutinib. Around 1.8 micrograms of genomic DNA were extracted from cryopreserved PBMCs for TCR beta library preparation. Longitudinal blood samples from CLL patients receiving ibrutinib monotherapy were subjected to high-throughput TCR beta sequencing. The patients took part in an open-label, single-center phase 2 trial of ibrutinib monotherapy. For this clone: Its cognate antigen has yet to be identified. Per-nucleotide qualities are absent, and no much larger clonotype sits a single base away.

The sample in question was PBMCs, obtained after 12 months of ibrutinib treatment. The sequence came from a human donor with chronic lymphocytic leukemia. The receptor chain draws on TRBV7-2 and TRBJ1-1, with TRBD1 perhaps the D gene, on 6 matching bases. CDR3 region: CASSGRDMNTEAFF. The DNA is TGTGCCAGCAGCGGCCGGGACATGAACACTGAAGCTTTCTTT.